Shown below are 14 T cell receptor beta chains from a single sample sequenced in a study of cytomegalovirus exposure and HLA in healthy donors. Profiled with immunoSEQ multiplex PCR; TCRdb holds only in-frame clones, not every one. The top ten hold approximately 2% of the sample, which has 70,000 or so clones, 94% seen once. The sequencing input was PBMCs. The receptors were gathered from a young woman in good health and CMV-seropositive.

The chain combines TRBV10-3 with TRBJ2-2; tentative D call: TRBD1 (5 bases). Trimming took off 6 bases at V and 7 bases at J, with 6 bases between the two ends. Germline V gives CDR1 ENHRY, CDR2 SYGVKD. The CDR3 length is 11 residues. The CDR3 bases are TGTGCCATCAGAGGGGTCGGGGAGCTGTTTTTT. This gives the protein CAIRGVGELFF.

This clone was seen a single time. The rearrangement joins TRBV7-2 to TRBJ2-7; 8 positions agree with TRBD1. J lost 0 bases, V lost 6 bases, and 4 bases had no gene match. From germline, CDR1 is SGHTA and CDR2 FQGNSA. The CDR3 is 14 residues long. The CDR3 protein is CASSPDRGSYEQYF. The CDR3 DNA is TGTGCCAGCAGTCCCGACAGGGGCTCCTACGAGCAGTACTTC.

The chain uses TRBV7-9 and TRBJ2-7; 10 positions match TRBD1. Germline loops: CDR1 SEHNR, CDR2 FQNEAQ (reference sequence). Trimming took 1 base from V and 12 from J; bases not matched to a gene: 6. The CDR3 has 13 residues. CDR3 protein: CASSLGDRGRLYF. CDR3 sequence (DNA): TGTGCCAGCAGCTTAGGGGACAGGGGAAGGCTGTACTTC.

This sequence joins TRBV5-6 and TRBJ2-4; D uncertain. The V end was cut by 4 bases, the J end by 5 bases, with 10 bases between. Germline lookup yields CDR1 SGHDT and CDR2 YYEEEE. The CDR3 is 13 amino acids. In nucleotides, the CDR3 is TGTGCCAGCAGCGCGAGGAGAGAAAACATTCAGTACTTC. Encoded protein: CASSARRENIQYF.

V usage is TRBV27 and J usage is TRBJ2-2; 12 nucleotides agree with TRBD2. The V gene's germline CDR1 is MNHEY and CDR2 SMNVEV (reference sequence). Unmatched junction bases numbered 12, after V lost 1 base and J lost 3 bases. The CDR3 consists of 20 residues. CDR3 coding DNA: TGTGCCAGCAGTTTATGGAGGAGAGGACTAGCGGGAAAGGACACCGGGGAGCTGTTTTTT. Residues: CASSLWRRGLAGKDTGELFF.

This chain connects TRBV19 to TRBJ2-5; possible D gene TRBD2, 8 bases. Germline CDR1 is LNHDA and CDR2 is SQIVND (reference sequence). V was pared by 5 bases and J by 5 bases, with 15 bases between. The CDR3 is 14 residues long. The CDR3 region has the DNA TGTGCCAGTAGTCGGACTAGCAGGGGGGAGACCCAGTACTTC. Protein product: CASSRTSRGETQYF.

The chain joins TRBV5-7 to TRBJ2-7; TRBD2 agrees at 7 bases. TRBV5-7 has ORF status, its function being uncertain. The V and J ends lost 6 bases and 3 bases, in that order; junction bases with no gene match: 12. This CDR3 has 15 residues. For the CDR3, the DNA is TGTGCCAGCATCTCCTCCCAAGCGGGGTACTACGAGCAGTACTTC. This codes for CASISSQAGYYEQYF.

The CDR3 loop reads CASRPGLAYNEQFF. DNA for the CDR3: TGTGCCAGCAGGCCGGGACTAGCCTACAATGAGCAGTTCTTC. This rearrangement joins TRBV27 to TRBJ2-1, with TRBD2 matching 8 bases. CDR3 size: 14 residues. The germline V gene has CDR1 MNHEY and CDR2 SMNVEV (reference sequence). Trimming removed 6 bases from V and 2 bases from J; junction bases left unmatched: 3.

The chain uses TRBV2 and TRBJ2-2, with 10 positions matching TRBD1. The CDR3 consists of 16 residues. In germline, CDR1 is SNHLY, CDR2 FYNNEI. The V and J ends lost 0 bases and 7 bases, in that order; junction bases with no gene match: 5. The CDR3 here is CASSEAPGTGVGELFF. The CDR3 nucleotides are TGTGCCAGCAGTGAAGCCCCCGGGACAGGGGTCGGGGAGCTGTTTTTT.

The chain combines TRBV7-2 with TRBJ1-2; no reliable D call. CDR1 SGHTA and CDR2 FQGNSA come from the germline V gene. The CDR3 sequence is 14 residues long. V lost 5 bases and J lost 4, with 14 bases in between. The CDR3 loop is CASSQTSEGYGYTF. CDR3 DNA: TGTGCCAGCAGCCAAACATCCGAGGGCTATGGCTACACCTTC.

The chain carries TRBV10-3 and TRBJ2-7; 7 bases match TRBD2. The CDR3 extends over 15 amino acids. Trimming took 6 bases from V and 2 from J; bases not matched to a gene: 10. The germline CDR1 and CDR2 sequences are ENHRY and SYGVKD. CDR3 nucleotide sequence: TGTGCCATCAGCCGGGGTAGCGGGCAAGCCTACGAGCAGTACTTC. Its protein product is CAISRGSGQAYEQYF.

The chain employs TRBV9 and TRBJ2-7, with 7 bases lining up with TRBD1. The CDR3 contains 16 residues. V lost 0 bases, J lost 0 bases, and 6 bases stayed unmatched. CDR1 and CDR2 from the germline V gene are SGDLS and YYNGEE. The CDR3 bases are TGTGCCAGCAGCGTAGATGGGGACAGTGACTCCTACGAGCAGTACTTC. Its translation: CASSVDGDSDSYEQYF.

This clone was recorded only once. The gene calls are TRBV29-1 and TRBJ2-3, with 10 bases fitting TRBD1. Germline trimming cut 5 bases from V and 4 bases from J; bases unmatched to any gene: 18. This CDR3 is built from 18 residues. Per germline, CDR1 SQVTM and CDR2 ANQGSEA. Written as DNA, the CDR3 is TGCAGCGTTCAGCCAATTCCCGGGACAGGGGTTAGGGCAGATACGCAGTATTTT. Its translation is CSVQPIPGTGVRADTQYF.

In its sample, this clone was seen a few times. The J gene is TRBJ2-1, the V gene TRBV12-5, with 9 bases lining up with TRBD1. Trimming removed 5 bases from V and 4 bases from J; junction bases left unmatched: 3. CDR1 LGHNT and CDR2 FRNRAP come from the germline V gene. This CDR3 region has 14 residues. The DNA for the CDR3 is TGTGCTAGTGGTACGGGGACAGGGTACAATGAGCAGTTCTTC. This gives the protein CASGTGTGYNEQFF.